Listed here is a single TCR beta chain. This clone occurred once. The antigen it recognizes is unknown. One base away there is no much larger clone; base qualities are not given. The data stem from a study of cytomegalovirus exposure and HLA in healthy donors (dated by TCRdb to about 2017). For the wider study: In an earlier analysis of about 560 of the donors, 250 to 350 Gb of sequence data and 117 million unique TCR beta sequences from about 179 million T cells were reported. Of the 300 to 500 genotyped donors, roughly 76% were placed in the genetic ancestry cluster associated with self-reported Caucasian donors. Donor age, sex, ethnicity and CMV serostatus were collected together with the repertoire data. An early release covering roughly 640 HLA-typed donors comprised about 300 gigabases of sequencing data and roughly 85 million unique TCR sequences. An earlier analysis of about 620 of the donors applied high-throughput TCR beta sequencing to assess whether each TCR beta V gene segment acted as functional or pseudogenic. Five DR-DQ haplotypes were handled as single units for association and clustering, since linkage in the cohort was strong. Among a few hundred genotyped donors of the cohort, an average of approximately 240,000 unique TCR beta nucleotide sequences were sequenced per donor, roughly 20% of them non-productive. Every repertoire in the discovery cohort had been generated on one and the same sequencing platform. HLA typing included class I and class II loci at four-digit resolution. To study patterns of TCR occurrence, a later analysis re-analyzed previously published TCR beta repertoires from hundreds of donors and added high-resolution HLA genotyping. High-throughput TCR immunosequencing, statistical association of individual TCRs with disease status, and machine learning were combined to predict cytomegalovirus infection status. The study aimed to test whether cataloging public T cell receptors could reveal signatures of past pathogen exposure. The study profiled the T cell repertoires of more than 500 subjects by immunosequencing and related them to cytomegalovirus serostatus. Genome-wide SNP genotypes for about 55% of the roughly 670 donors were used in a later genetic analysis, which treated that subset as a discovery cohort. Rather than using new phenotypic data, the later analysis identified candidate immune exposures from TCR beta sequences and from how often those sequences occurred across donors. Typing coverage differed by locus: A, B, C, DRB1 and DQB1 were typed in roughly 620-630 donors, DQA1 in roughly 500, DPA1 in around 580, and DPB1 in 472. A separate validation cohort of over a hundred different subjects was used in addition to the approximately 700-subject first cohort.

Paper-wide results and their limitations: The only immune exposure information available for the cohort was CMV serostatus. Only TCR beta chains were sequenced in this cohort, and the absence of alpha or paired-chain data limited detectable features. According to a later analysis, TCR association rates differed among HLA loci, with DRB1 alleles showing the most associated TCRs and HLA-C alleles showing the fewest. The classifier was reported to diagnose cytomegalovirus status with high specificity and sensitivity in both the original and validation cohorts. A few of the identified cytomegalovirus-associated TCR beta chains were confirmed in vitro to be specific for cytomegalovirus antigens. Because counts were too low, 15 to 20 rarely observed V segments, including chromosome 9 orphons, were left out of the earlier analysis of 500 to 750 of the donors. The 87-base-pair reads could not distinguish some IMGT-functional V segments, including TRBV6-2 and TRBV6-3, so those segments were excluded. In a later analysis, HLA-associated TCR beta chains were found to be more clonally expanded and to have lower generation probabilities than equally common non-associated chains. When HLA alleles, especially DR and DQ, strongly co-occurred, TCR associations were difficult to assign to individual alleles. The study listed around 160 TCR beta chains as associated with cytomegalovirus. A later genetic analysis associated a missense DCLRE1C variant with V-gene and J-gene trimming of TCR beta chains, and an independent cohort replicated the association. An earlier analysis of some 590 of the donors showed that most TCR beta V segments appeared in productive rearrangements either about 87% or about 30% of the time, which broadly matched IMGT annotations. Most TCR sequences were seen in very few donors, while some public TCRs were found in many individuals. A later analysis reported that several top co-occurrence clusters appeared linked to parvovirus B19, influenza, CMV and Epstein-Barr virus. The authors suggested that the approach could potentially be extended to other disease states and immunological phenotypes. In a later genetic analysis, fewer N-insertions in productive TCRs were reported among donors in an Asian-associated ancestry cluster than the roughly 640-donor mean. At a false discovery rate of 0.05, a later analysis linked approximately 18,000 TCR beta sequences to specific HLA alleles. The sequencing pipeline was judged likely to have produced a cluster of highly shared sequence variants as a technical artifact. Most CMV-associated TCR beta chains appeared to be HLA-restricted in a later analysis, and the HLA associations seemed to be driven largely by CMV exposure. A further reported finding was that TCR beta sequences accurately predicted the HLA-A and HLA-B alleles for most subjects in the first cohort. Correlated functional status among segregating V segments might reflect linkage disequilibrium, but an unknown experimental factor could not be ruled out. Roughly uniform sequencing depth across donors was assumed in presence/absence analyses, although this assumption may not hold. Because HLA typing was missing for some donors at each locus, association tests included only the typed subset.

The cohort consisted of 670 or so healthy bone marrow donors. At the time of sampling, all cohort members were nominally healthy, though unrecorded immune exposures were likely present. The donor tested CMV seronegative, placing the donor among the 300 to 400 seronegative members of the cohort. Each donor provided a peripheral blood sample, and peripheral blood mononuclear cells were used for TCR beta sequencing. The Qiagen DNeasy Blood Extraction Kit was used to extract genomic DNA from the blood cell samples. The library was built by means of the immunoSEQ multiplex PCR assay. For the multiplex PCR, a mixture combining 60 forward primers for TCR Vbeta segments and 13 reverse primers for TCR Jbeta segments was used. The CDR3 region of rearranged TCR beta genes was amplified from genomic DNA with a multiplex PCR assay. The Illumina HiSeq System was used to sequence the amplified TCR beta libraries as 87-base-pair reads. Turning to the authors' computational methods: A later analysis counted approximately 84 million unique TCR beta chains across the 640 or so repertoires, and around 9.9 million of these chains were shared by at least two donors. Raw reads were error-corrected and collapsed into unique sequences with a nearest-neighbor algorithm that merged closely related sequences to remove PCR and sequencing errors. V, D and J gene segments were assigned by aligning CDR3 sequences to IMGT reference sequences. For a sequence to be retained, a match of at least six nucleotides was required to both a V gene segment and a J gene segment. A rearrangement counted as productive if the CDR3 had no stop codons and remained in frame with V and J, and every other rearrangement counted as non-productive. CDR3 was defined by IMGT convention, running from the second conserved V-encoded cysteine to the conserved J-encoded phenylalanine. The earlier analysis of about 610 of the donors excluded sequences that lacked an unambiguous match to a single V gene segment. An earlier analysis of several hundred of the donors called V segments functional above 56.7% productive rearrangements and segregating when the between-donor standard deviation exceeded 5%. A statistical classification framework was built for diagnosing cytomegalovirus status from the catalog of TCR beta chain sequences. V and J gene assignment, in a later analysis, came from comparing TCR nucleotide sequences with IMGT/GENE-DB human TR gene sequences. A later analysis assigned CDR3 sequences and most-parsimonious VDJ recombination scenarios with the TCRdist pipeline. In a later analysis, every TCR beta chain was defined by the combination of its CDR3 amino acid sequence and its V-gene family, and reads without a unique V-gene family were dropped. To address suspected cross-contamination and a sequencing artifact, a later analysis removed some 620 highly shared, low-generation-probability nucleotide sequences. A later analysis calculated a clonal expansion index for each public chain from normalized within-repertoire ranks of inferred template counts. In a later analysis, generation probabilities were computed using a VDJ recombination model fitted to out-of-frame rearrangements, and the results were checked against IGoR. Hypergeometric tests were used in a later analysis to score TCR-TCR, TCR-HLA and TCR-CMV co-occurrence, with a repertoire-size bias correction applied to the TCR pairs. A later analysis estimated false discovery rates by permuting HLA or CMV assignments 20 times. A later analysis grouped co-occurring TCRs with DBSCAN, adding TCRdist sequence similarity when clustering within HLA-allele-positive subsets. Repertoires with fewer than 30,000 or more than 120,000 public chains, plus five repertoires with anomalous nucleotide sharing, were excluded from co-occurrence clustering. TCRdb carries this immuneACCESS record with in-frame sequences only. Its versions omit some clonotypes, under half of them owing to an unresolved V gene in the studies checked, with the rest unexplained. V, J and clone size are those of that table, while D and trimming were read from the DNA. Across this sample there are hundreds of thousands of clones, with roughly 80% seen only once. Approximately 2.9% of the sample is in the top ten clones.

Looking up the germline V gene yields CDR1 SGHVS and CDR2 FQNEAQ. From the cysteine up to the phenylalanine, the CDR3 has a length of 16 residues. The CDR3 DNA has 48 bases and is translated from base 1. Cut back by 1 base and 1 base, the V and J ends lie 14 bases apart. The sample was PBMCs. This sequence uses TRBV7-8 and TRBJ2-7, with a tentative D gene TRBD2 over 6 matching bases. This clonotype was obtained from a man aged 30 to 39 in good health and CMV-seronegative. The sequenced DNA: TGTGCCAGCAGCTTAGGCTCAAGACTAGTGTCCTACGAGCAGTACTTC. The encoded protein is CASSLGSRLVSYEQYF.